Below are 28 T cell receptor beta chains sequenced from a single sample in a study of blood T cell repertoires in COVID-19. Some clones are missing from TCRdb's copy, which holds only in-frame ones; the method was immunoSEQ multiplex PCR. The data show about 290,000 clones, with around 81% seen just once and approximately 3.8% held by the top ten. Sequencing was carried out using peripheral blood. These receptors were collected from a woman aged 50 to 60 with active or convalescent COVID-19.

The chain joins TRBV19 to TRBJ2-2; D call uncertain. V was clipped by 2 bases and J by 0 bases, with 4 bases between them. Germline V CDR1 and CDR2: LNHDA, SQIVND (reference sequence). CDR3 length equals 14 residues. The CDR3 loop reads CASSITPNTGELFF. For the CDR3, the DNA is TGTGCCAGTAGTATAACTCCGAACACCGGGGAGCTGTTTTTT.

This clone was counted a single time. The chain combines TRBV6-1 with TRBJ1-5; D not certain. The CDR3 is made up of 15 amino acids. V lost 2 bases, J lost 4 bases, and 12 bases lay in between. The germline V gene encodes CDR1 MNHNS and CDR2 SASEGT. DNA of the CDR3: TGTGCCAGCAGTGAATTCAGGACTCTAAATCAGCCCCAGCATTTT. Protein sequence: CASSEFRTLNQPQHF.

This sequence joins TRBV28 and TRBJ1-5; maybe TRBD1 (5 bases). Germline V lookup: CDR1 MDHEN, CDR2 SYDVKM. The CDR3 loop spans 17 amino acids. Trimming removed 2 bases from V and 0 bases from J, with 14 bases in between. CDR3 in amino acids: CASSLMSGKYSNQPQHF. CDR3 sequence (DNA): TGTGCCAGCAGTTTAATGTCAGGGAAATATAGCAATCAGCCCCAGCATTTT.

The chain has TRBV5-4 and TRBJ2-5, with 9 bases matching TRBD1. This CDR3 has 14 amino acids. CDR1 is SGHNT, CDR2 YYREEE, per germline (reference sequence). Trimming took 2 bases from V and 4 from J; bases not matched to a gene: 3. CDR3 sequence: CASSFTGGGETQYF. DNA for the CDR3: TGTGCCAGCAGCTTTACAGGGGGCGGAGAGACCCAGTACTTC.

A remark on this clone: An end of the junction differs from the germline gene, which may be a read error. The chain has TRBV7-7 and TRBJ2-1; a possible D gene is TRBD2 (6 bases). The CDR3 covers 15 residues. Germline CDR1 SSHAT, CDR2 FNYEAQ (reference sequence). DNA of the CDR3: TGTGCTAGCAGCTTAGGCCAGGGAGGCTACAATGAGCAGTTCTTC. Translated: CASSLGQGGYNEQFF.

V and J are TRBV25-1 and TRBJ2-7; D might be TRBD1 (5 bases). The CDR3 spans 14 residues. The V end was cut by 2 bases, the J end by 5 bases, with 13 bases between. CDR1 and CDR2 from the germline V gene are MGHDK and SYGVNS. The CDR3 DNA sequence: TGTGCCAGCAGTGAAGGAGCAGGGTTCCACGAGCAGTACTTC. Encoded protein: CASSEGAGFHEQYF.

The V call is TRBV10-3, the J call TRBJ1-1, with TRBD1 as a possible D gene (5 bases). V was trimmed by 6 bases and J by 5 bases, leaving 16 bases between them. Germline-derived CDR1 and CDR2 are ENHRY and SYGVKD. The CDR3 is made up of 14 amino acids. This CDR3 is CAISPRGGETEAFF. The CDR3 DNA reads as TGTGCCATCAGCCCGAGGGGAGGAGAGACTGAAGCTTTCTTT.

The rearrangement links TRBV5-6 to TRBJ2-1; D is ambiguous. This CDR3 has 12 amino acids. CDR1 and CDR2 from the germline V gene are SGHDT and YYEEEE. V was pared by 5 bases and J by 9 bases, with 12 bases between. The CDR3 protein is CASSVPRIEQFF. CDR3 nucleotide sequence: TGTGCCAGCAGTGTCCCGCGGATTGAGCAGTTCTTC.

This clone has at least ten counts. This chain connects TRBV4-2 to TRBJ1-1, with 10 bases that match TRBD1. The germline gives CDR1 LGHNA, CDR2 YNFKEQ. V dropped 4 bases and J dropped 8; count of bases not matched to a gene: 4. The CDR3 runs to 13 residues. The CDR3, as DNA: TGTGCCAGCAGCCCACGGACAGGGGGGGAAGCTTTCTTT. Amino acid sequence: CASSPRTGGEAFF.

The chain combines TRBV11-2 with TRBJ2-7; 7 positions match TRBD1. Losses at the gene ends were 5 bases for V and 4 bases for J; bases not matched to a gene: 5. The CDR3 runs to 13 residues. CDR1 and CDR2 (germline): SGHAT, FQNNGV. The CDR3 here is CASSPGTAYEQYF. The CDR3 bases are TGTGCCAGCAGCCCCGGGACAGCATACGAGCAGTACTTC.

V is TRBV15 and J is TRBJ2-7, with TRBD2 identical over 11 bases. Germline V gene sequence: CDR1 LNHNV, CDR2 YYDKDF (reference sequence). The J segment lost 6 bases and the V segment lost 0 bases, leaving 7 bases of the junction unmatched. The CDR3 consists of 16 residues. CDR3 sequence reads: CATSRDPSGRRGEQYF. The DNA for the CDR3 is TGTGCCACCAGCAGAGACCCTAGCGGGAGGCGCGGCGAGCAGTACTTC.

The genes are TRBV18 and TRBJ1-4, with D uncertain. This CDR3 has 16 amino acids. The germline CDR1 and CDR2 sequences are KGHSH and LQKENI. Trimming removed 3 bases from V and 2 bases from J, with 13 bases in between. This CDR3 reads CASSPTQSSTNEKLFF. The CDR3 DNA reads TGTGCCAGCTCACCCACGCAGTCCAGTACTAATGAAAAACTGTTTTTT. The whole variable domain, remainder taken from reference TRBV18 and TRBJ1-4, is NAGVMQNPRHLVRRRGQEARLRCSPMKGHSHVYWYRQLPEEGLKFMVYLQKENIIDESGMPKERFSAEFPKEGPSILRIQQVVRGDSAAYFCASSPTQSSTNEKLFFGSGTQLSVL.

The rearrangement links TRBV9 to TRBJ2-1, with TRBD2 identical over 13 bases. The germline V gene has CDR1 SGDLS and CDR2 YYNGEE. The CDR3 is 22 residues long. Trimming removed 0 bases from V and 6 bases from J; junction bases left unmatched: 21. CDR3 region: CASSVEGRTSGRIGRAGNEQFF. The DNA for the CDR3 is TGTGCCAGCAGCGTAGAGGGGCGGACTAGCGGGAGAATTGGGAGGGCAGGCAATGAGCAGTTCTTC.

V gene TRBV5-8 combines with J gene TRBJ1-1, with a possible D match to TRBD1 (5 bases). Germline CDR1 is SGHTS and CDR2 is YDEGEE. The CDR3 spans 14 residues. V shed 6 bases and J shed 5 bases, with 17 bases lying between them. CDR3 DNA sequence: TGTGCCAGCAACACAGGACGGATTTGGACTGAAGCTTTCTTT. Amino acid sequence: CASNTGRIWTEAFF.

This chain links TRBV11-2 with TRBJ2-1; 11 bases line up with TRBD2. The CDR3 is made up of 18 amino acids. The ends lost 5 bases at V and 0 bases at J; junction bases unmatched: 9. Germline V gene lookup returns CDR1 SGHAT and CDR2 FQNNGV. This CDR3 is CASSLRLAGSYSYNEQFF. The CDR3 DNA sequence: TGTGCCAGCAGCCTAAGACTAGCGGGATCCTACTCCTACAATGAGCAGTTCTTC.

This rearrangement joins TRBV15 to TRBJ2-3, with 8 bases aligning to TRBD2. Trimming took 1 base from V and 2 from J; bases not matched to a gene: 8. From germline, CDR1 is LNHNV and CDR2 YYDKDF (reference sequence). The CDR3 spans 17 residues. The chain's CDR3 is CATSRGLIAGYTDTQYF. CDR3 nucleotides: TGTGCCACCAGCAGAGGGTTGATAGCGGGGTACACAGATACGCAGTATTTT. Full variable domain (outside the CDR3, taken from reference TRBV15 and TRBJ2-3): DAMVIQNPRYQVTQFGKPVTLSCSQTLNHNVMYWYQQKSSQAPKLLFHYYDKDFNNEADTPDNFQSRRPNTSFCFLDIRSPGLGDTAMYLCATSRGLIAGYTDTQYFGPGTRLTVL.

The J gene is TRBJ2-7, the V gene TRBV28, with 7 bases that match TRBD1. The length of the CDR3 is 15 residues. J was trimmed by 0 bases and V by 10 bases; bases with no gene match: 12. CDR1 and CDR2 (germline): MDHEN, SYDVKM. CDR3 protein: CATYWTGLSSYEQYF. The CDR3 DNA sequence: TGTGCCACCTACTGGACAGGCCTTAGCTCCTACGAGCAGTACTTC.

The genes are TRBV6-5 and TRBJ2-5; 13 bases map to TRBD2. The germline V gene has CDR1 MNHEY and CDR2 SVGAGI. V trimming: 4 bases; J trimming: 5 bases; junction bases outside the gene matches: 4. The CDR3 totals 15 residues. The CDR3 loop reads CASSLLAGGPETQYF. Written as DNA, the CDR3 is TGTGCCAGCAGTTTACTAGCGGGAGGGCCTGAGACCCAGTACTTC.

The sample holds one count of this clone. V and J are TRBV7-2 and TRBJ2-7, with 8 positions matching TRBD2. CDR3 size: 14 residues. V was clipped by 1 base and J by 6 bases; unmatched bases: 5. The germline gives CDR1 SGHTA, CDR2 FQGNSA. This chain's CDR3 is CASSLVGRAREQYF. CDR3 nucleotides: TGTGCCAGCAGCTTAGTCGGGAGGGCCCGCGAGCAGTACTTC. Filled out from reference TRBV7-2 and TRBJ2-7, the complete variable domain reads GAGVSQSPSNKVTEKGKDVELRCDPISGHTALYWYRQSLGQGLEFLIYFQGNSAPDKSGLPSDRFSAERTGGSVSTLTIQRTQQEDSAVYLCASSLVGRAREQYFGPGTRLTVT.

The V gene is TRBV7-8, the J gene TRBJ2-1; 9 bases fit TRBD2. CDR1 is SGHVS, CDR2 FQNEAQ, per germline. The CDR3 has 16 residues. The J segment lost 6 bases and the V segment lost 4 bases, leaving 10 bases of the junction unmatched. The CDR3 DNA reads as TGTGCCAGCAGCTCCCCCTTAGCGGGAGCCATCAATGAGCAGTTCTTC. Protein sequence: CASSSPLAGAINEQFF.

The chain is built from TRBV7-8 and TRBJ1-1; D possibly corresponds to TRBD1 (6 bases). V was trimmed by 7 bases and J by 0 bases, leaving 12 bases between them. There are 14 residues in the CDR3. Germline assignment: CDR1 SGHVS and CDR2 FQNEAQ. This chain's CDR3 is CASTDRRLNTEAFF. The CDR3 bases are TGTGCCAGCACCGACAGGCGGCTGAACACTGAAGCTTTCTTT.

This clone appeared a single time. This chain connects TRBV4-1 to TRBJ2-5; D possibly corresponds to TRBD2 (6 bases). The CDR3 is 16 amino acids. The germline CDR1 and CDR2 sequences are MGHRA and YSYEKL. V was shortened by 3 bases and J by 2 bases, with 16 bases between the two germline ends. The CDR3 spells CASSHQRTMTQETQYF. The CDR3 DNA sequence: TGCGCCAGCAGCCACCAACGGACTATGACTCAAGAGACCCAGTACTTC.

The chain carries TRBV7-9 and TRBJ1-3; 9 bases agree with TRBD1. Germline values: CDR1 SEHNR, CDR2 FQNEAQ (reference sequence). The CDR3 consists of 19 residues. The V gene end was trimmed by 5 bases and the J gene end by 0 bases; junction bases not matched to a gene: 14. DNA of the CDR3: TGTGCCAGCAGCCCTCCTTCGGGGACAGGGAGACCCTCTGGAAACACCATATATTTT. Translation gives CASSPPSGTGRPSGNTIYF.

This chain uses TRBV19 with TRBJ1-5; 11 nucleotides line up with TRBD1. V was clipped by 8 bases and J by 6 bases; unmatched bases: 12. The CDR3 is made up of 16 amino acids. Per the germline V gene, CDR1 is LNHDA and CDR2 is SQIVND (reference sequence). CDR3 protein: CASGAPGTGGSQPQHF. CDR3 nucleotides: TGTGCCAGTGGTGCCCCCGGGACAGGGGGTAGTCAGCCCCAGCATTTT. Based on the CDR3 plus reference TRBV19 and TRBJ1-5, the full variable domain is DGGITQSPKYLFRKEGQNVTLSCEQNLNHDAMYWYRQDPGQGLRLIYYSQIVNDFQKGDIAEGYSVSREKKESFPLTVTSAQKNPTAFYLCASGAPGTGGSQPQHFGDGTRLSIL.

The chain uses TRBV6-4 and TRBJ1-2, with a weak D call TRBD1 (6 bases). Trimming pared 5 bases from V and 9 bases from J, leaving 10 bases between. The germline V gene encodes CDR1 MRHNA and CDR2 SNTAGT. The CDR3 has 11 residues. The CDR3 DNA sequence: TGTGCCAGCAGTCGGGGGGGCCGCTACACCTTC. This sequence encodes CASSRGGRYTF.

The rearrangement links TRBV6-6 to TRBJ2-4; TRBD2 matches at 13 bases. J lost 2 bases, V lost 6 bases, and 10 bases had no gene match. Germline CDR1 MNHNY, CDR2 SVGAGI (reference sequence). This CDR3 comprises 18 residues. The CDR3 reads CASSRWTSGRGSKNIQYF. The CDR3 nucleotides read TGTGCCAGCAGCCGATGGACTAGCGGGAGAGGATCCAAAAACATTCAGTACTTC.

This chain links TRBV24-1 with TRBJ2-1; no firm D call. There are 14 residues in the CDR3. Germline loops: CDR1 KGHDR, CDR2 SFDVKD. V shed 1 base and J shed 9 bases, with 12 bases lying between them. This chain's CDR3 is CATSDLSPLSEQFF. The CDR3 DNA is TGTGCCACCAGTGATTTATCCCCCCTAAGTGAGCAGTTCTTC.

This chain connects TRBV4-1 to TRBJ1-1; D remains ambiguous. The CDR3 covers 12 residues. Looked up from germline, CDR1 is MGHRA and CDR2 is YSYEKL. Trimming shortened V by 3 bases and J by 3 bases, and 5 bases separated the two germline ends. The CDR3 spells CASSHPDTEAFF. In nucleotides, the CDR3 is TGCGCCAGCAGCCACCCGGACACTGAAGCTTTCTTT.